The sequence of this T cell receptor beta chain was determined in a study of T cells in Graves' hyperthyroidism and ophthalmopathy. RNA transcripts gave rise to amplified TCR beta CDR3 regions. HTBI primers drove first-round RT-PCR of the TCR CDR3. TCRdb passed the multiplex PCR reads through MiXCR, listing each CDR3 protein once. The sample lists approximately 740,000 distinct CDR3 sequences, approximately 15% occurring once. This clonotype has only a few counts. Trimming took off 1 base at V and 7 bases at J, with 14 bases between the two ends. CDR1 is SEHNR, CDR2 FQNEAQ, per germline (reference sequence). The CDR3 consists of 15 residues.

This chain links TRBV7-9 with TRBJ2-1, with D perhaps TRBD2 (5 bases). This clonotype was obtained from a woman aged 18 to 35 with Graves' hyperthyroidism. The sequenced material came from blood. The CDR3 coding sequence is TGTGCCAGCAGCTTAGGGGCCAATCGAGGGAATGAGCAGTTCTTC. Translated: CASSLGANRGNEQFF.